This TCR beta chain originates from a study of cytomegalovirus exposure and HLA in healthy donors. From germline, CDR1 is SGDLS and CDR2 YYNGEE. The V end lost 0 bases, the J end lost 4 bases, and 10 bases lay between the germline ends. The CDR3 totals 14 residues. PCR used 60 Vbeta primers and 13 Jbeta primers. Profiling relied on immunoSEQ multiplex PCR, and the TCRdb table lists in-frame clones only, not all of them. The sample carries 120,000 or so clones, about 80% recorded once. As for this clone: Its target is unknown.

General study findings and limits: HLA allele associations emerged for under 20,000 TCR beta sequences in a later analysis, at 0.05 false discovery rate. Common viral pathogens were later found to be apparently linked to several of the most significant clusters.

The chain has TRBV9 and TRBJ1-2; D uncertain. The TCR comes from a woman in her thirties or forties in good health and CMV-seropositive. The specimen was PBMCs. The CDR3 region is CASSVGAGSYGYTF. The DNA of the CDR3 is TGTGCCAGCAGCGTAGGCGCCGGGTCCTATGGCTACACCTTC.